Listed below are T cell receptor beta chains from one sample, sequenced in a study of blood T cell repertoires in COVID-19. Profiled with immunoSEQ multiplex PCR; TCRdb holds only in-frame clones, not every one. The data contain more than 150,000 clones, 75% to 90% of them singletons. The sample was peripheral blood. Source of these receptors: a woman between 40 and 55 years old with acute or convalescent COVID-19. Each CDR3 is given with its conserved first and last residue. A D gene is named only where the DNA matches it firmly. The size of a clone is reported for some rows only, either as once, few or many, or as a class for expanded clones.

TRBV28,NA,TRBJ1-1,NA,CASSHRGEAFF,TGTGCCAGCAGCCATAGGGGCGAAGCTTTCTTT
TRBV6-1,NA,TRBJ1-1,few,CASSEGPMNTEAFF,TGTGCCAGCAGTGAAGGTCCTATGAACACTGAAGCTTTCTTT
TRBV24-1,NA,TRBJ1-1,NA,CATSDSRGLGAEAFF,TGTGCCACCAGTGATTCGCGGGGGCTGGGCGCTGAAGCTTTCTTT
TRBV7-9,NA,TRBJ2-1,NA,CASSLITGFYNEQFF,TGTGCCAGCAGCTTAATAACAGGATTCTACAATGAGCAGTTCTTC
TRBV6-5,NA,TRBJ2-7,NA,CASGATPGKF,TGTGCCAGCGGGGCGACACCTGGGAAGTTC
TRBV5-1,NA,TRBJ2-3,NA,CASSLSGADTQYF,TGCGCCAGCAGTCTTTCGGGGGCAGATACGCAGTATTTT
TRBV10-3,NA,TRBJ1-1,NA,CAIAPLEGRDTEAFF,TGTGCCATCGCCCCCCTTGAGGGTAGGGACACTGAAGCTTTCTTT
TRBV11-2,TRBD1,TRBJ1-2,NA,CASSARQGAYGYTF,TGTGCCAGCAGCGCCCGCCAGGGGGCCTATGGCTACACCTTC
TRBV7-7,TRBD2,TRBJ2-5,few,CASSLARGSGETQYF,TGTGCCAGCAGCTTAGCGCGGGGGTCGGGGGAGACCCAGTACTTC
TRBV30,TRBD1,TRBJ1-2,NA,CAWSRTGPSYGYTF,TGTGCCTGGAGTAGGACAGGGCCCTCCTATGGCTACACCTTC
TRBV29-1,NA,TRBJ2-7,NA,CSVVVVTEHLHYEQYF,TGCAGCGTTGTCGTAGTCACTGAGCACCTTCACTACGAGCAGTACTTC
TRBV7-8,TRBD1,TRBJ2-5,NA,CASSPWTGKGQETQYF,TGTGCCAGCAGCCCCTGGACAGGGAAGGGACAAGAGACCCAGTACTTC
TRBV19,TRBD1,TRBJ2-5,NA,CASSMRGGQAPFQETQYF,TGTGCCAGTAGTATGAGAGGGGGACAGGCCCCCTTCCAAGAGACCCAGTACTTC
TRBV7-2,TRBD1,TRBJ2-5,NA,CASSPGGGETQYF,TGTGCCAGCAGCCCAGGGGGTGGAGAGACCCAGTACTTC
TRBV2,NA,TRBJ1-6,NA,CASNSGRGQNSPLHF,TGTGCCAGCAATTCGGGGCGGGGCCAAAACTCACCCCTCCACTTT
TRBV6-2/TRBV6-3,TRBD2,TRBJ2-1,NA,CASSYLAGGQNEQFF,TGTGCCAGCAGTTATCTGGCGGGGGGGCAAAATGAGCAGTTCTTC
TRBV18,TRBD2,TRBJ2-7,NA,CASSTTSGSYEQYF,TGTGCCAGCTCTACGACTAGCGGATCCTACGAGCAGTACTTC
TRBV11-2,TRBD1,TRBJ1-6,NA,CASSGLGGQVHSPLHF,TGTGCCAGCAGCGGACTTGGGGGACAGGTGCATTCACCCCTCCACTTT
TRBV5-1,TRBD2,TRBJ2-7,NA,CASSLGLAVYEQYF,TGCGCCAGCAGCCTGGGACTAGCGGTCTACGAGCAGTACTTC
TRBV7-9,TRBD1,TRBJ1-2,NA,CASSPGTAIPANYGYTF,TGTGCCAGCAGCCCCGGGACAGCGATACCAGCTAACTATGGCTACACCTTC
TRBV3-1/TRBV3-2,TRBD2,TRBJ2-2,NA,CASRPSGSGTGELFF,TGTGCCAGCAGACCTAGCGGGAGCGGGACCGGGGAGCTGTTTTTT
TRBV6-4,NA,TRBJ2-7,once,CASSPNPGVRPYEQYF,TGTGCCAGCAGTCCAAATCCAGGGGTAAGGCCCTACGAGCAGTACTTC
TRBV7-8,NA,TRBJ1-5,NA,CASSSHPDQPQHF,TGTGCCAGCAGCTCCCACCCAGATCAGCCCCAGCATTTT
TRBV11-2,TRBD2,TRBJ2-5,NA,CASSPWTSGRTTYQETQYF,TGTGCCAGCAGCCCCTGGACTAGCGGGAGAACTACGTACCAAGAGACCCAGTACTTC
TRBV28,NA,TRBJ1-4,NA,CASSTQQGGIEKLFF,TGTGCCAGCAGTACCCAACAGGGAGGGATTGAAAAACTGTTTTTT
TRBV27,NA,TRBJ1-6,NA,CASSLLSLSGAGASPLHF,TGTGCCAGCAGTTTATTATCTTTAAGCGGGGCAGGAGCTTCACCCCTCCACTTT
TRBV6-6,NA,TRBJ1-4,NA,CASMRVGEKLFF,TGTGCCAGCATGAGGGTAGGCGAAAAACTGTTTTTT
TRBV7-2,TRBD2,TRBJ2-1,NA,CASAKGLAGYNEQFF,TGTGCCAGCGCCAAGGGACTAGCGGGTTACAATGAGCAGTTCTTC
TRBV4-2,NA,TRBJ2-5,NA,CASSPSRSGFGETQYF,TGTGCCAGCAGCCCATCCCGGTCGGGGTTCGGGGAGACCCAGTACTTC
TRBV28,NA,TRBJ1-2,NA,CASSQADTGFRTF,TGTGCCAGCAGTCAAGCCGACACAGGGTTTCGCACCTTC
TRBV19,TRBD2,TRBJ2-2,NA,CASASLAGQTGELFF,TGTGCCAGTGCCTCCCTAGCGGGACAAACCGGGGAGCTGTTTTTT
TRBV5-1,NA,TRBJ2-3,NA,CASSLSAPFTDTQYF,TGCGCCAGCAGCTTGAGTGCGCCCTTCACAGATACGCAGTATTTT
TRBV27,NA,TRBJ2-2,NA,CASSFEHNTGELFF,TGTGCCAGCAGTTTCGAACATAACACCGGGGAGCTGTTTTTT
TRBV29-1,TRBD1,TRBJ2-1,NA,CSVAGGQGAREQFF,TGCAGCGTTGCCGGGGGACAGGGGGCCCGGGAGCAGTTCTTC
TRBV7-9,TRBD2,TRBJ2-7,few,CASSSGLAFDEQYF,TGTGCCAGCAGCTCGGGACTAGCGTTCGACGAGCAGTACTTC
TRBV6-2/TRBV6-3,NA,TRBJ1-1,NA,CASSYVGRVGEAFF,TGTGCCAGCAGTTACGTTGGCAGGGTTGGTGAAGCTTTCTTT
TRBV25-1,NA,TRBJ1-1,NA,CASSKQGNTEAFF,TGTGCCAGCAGCAAACAGGGGAACACTGAAGCTTTCTTT
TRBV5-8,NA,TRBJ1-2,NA,CAVGRSVTFYGGYTF,TGTGCGGTGGGTCGGTCAGTGACTTTTTACGGTGGCTACACCTTC
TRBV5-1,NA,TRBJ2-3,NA,CASSVWGLGLTDTQYF,TGCGCCAGCAGCGTCTGGGGACTTGGGTTGACAGATACGCAGTATTTT
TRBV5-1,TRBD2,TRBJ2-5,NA,CASSLYGEGETQYF,TGCGCCAGCAGCTTGTACGGGGAGGGGGAGACCCAGTACTTC
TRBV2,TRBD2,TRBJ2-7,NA,CASSELAGVDEQYF,TGTGCCAGCAGTGAGTTAGCGGGAGTGGACGAGCAGTACTTC
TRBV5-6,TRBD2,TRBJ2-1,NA,CASSPVTSREQFF,TGTGCCAGCAGCCCAGTGACTAGCCGGGAGCAGTTCTTC
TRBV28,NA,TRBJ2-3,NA,CASSLVGSSSTDTQYF,TGTGCCAGCAGTTTGGTGGGCAGTTCTAGCACAGATACGCAGTATTTT
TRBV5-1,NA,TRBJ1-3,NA,CASSLADGGLGNTIYF,TGCGCCAGCAGCTTGGCGGACGGGGGGCTTGGAAACACCATATATTTT
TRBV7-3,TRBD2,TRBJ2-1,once,CASSSIAGVANEQFF,TGTGCCAGCAGCTCAATAGCGGGGGTCGCCAATGAGCAGTTCTTC
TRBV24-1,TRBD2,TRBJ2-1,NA,CATSDLGLAGRNEQFF,TGTGCCACCAGTGATTTAGGACTAGCGGGAAGGAATGAGCAGTTCTTC
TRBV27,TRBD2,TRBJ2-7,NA,CASSSSGSSHEQYF,TGTGCCAGCAGTTCTAGCGGGAGCTCGCACGAGCAGTACTTC
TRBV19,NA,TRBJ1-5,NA,CASSSGPLKGNNQPQHF,TGTGCCAGTAGCTCCGGGCCACTGAAGGGGAACAATCAGCCCCAGCATTTT
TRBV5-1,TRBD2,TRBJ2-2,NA,CASSLAGSGRYNTGELFF,TGCGCCAGCAGCTTGGCTGGTAGCGGGAGATACAACACCGGGGAGCTGTTTTTT
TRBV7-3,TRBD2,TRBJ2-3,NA,CASSYERESTQYF,TGTGCCAGCAGCTATGAGCGGGAGAGTACGCAGTATTTT
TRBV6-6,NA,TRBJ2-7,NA,CASRPSQGEQYF,TGTGCCAGCAGACCCTCCCAGGGGGAGCAGTACTTC
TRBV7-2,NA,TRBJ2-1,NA,CASALMGANEQFF,TGTGCCAGCGCCCTGATGGGGGCAAATGAGCAGTTCTTC
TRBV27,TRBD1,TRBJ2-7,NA,CASSYRQGGYEQYF,TGTGCCAGCAGTTACCGACAGGGGGGCTACGAGCAGTACTTC
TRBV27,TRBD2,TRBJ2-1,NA,CASSLRREANEQFF,TGTGCCAGCAGTCTTCGGCGGGAGGCCAATGAGCAGTTCTTC
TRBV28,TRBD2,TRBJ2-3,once,CASSFVQGLADPDRTDTQYF,TGTGCCAGCAGTTTCGTACAGGGACTAGCGGACCCCGATCGCACAGATACGCAGTATTTT
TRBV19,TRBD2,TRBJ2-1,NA,CASSIGLVIEQFF,TGTGCCAGTAGTATCGGACTAGTTATTGAGCAGTTCTTC
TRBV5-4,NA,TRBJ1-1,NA,CASSLSTVNSEAFF,TGTGCCAGCAGCTTGAGTACAGTTAATAGTGAAGCTTTCTTT
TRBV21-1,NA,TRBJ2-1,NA,CASSPEARTVASGSVNEQFF,NA
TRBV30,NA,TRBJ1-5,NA,CAWSVWGGNQPQHF,TGTGCCTGGAGTGTTTGGGGGGGCAATCAGCCCCAGCATTTT